Sequencing of this T cell receptor (beta chain) was carried out in a study of T-cell memory formation after mild COVID-19 (dated by TCRdb to 2020 to 2022). About the full investigation: TCR sequence clusters from the two donors were found to be largely donor specific. T-cell clones expanding and contracting after mild COVID-19 in two donors were tracked by longitudinal TCRalpha and TCRbeta repertoire sequencing. Two young, previously healthy adult volunteers, one female and one male, were included in the cohort. The research as a whole found: Some responding clones were found in pre-infection memory, which suggests that pre-existing cross-reactive memory T cells took part in the SARS-CoV-2 response. SARS-CoV-2 specificity was not confirmed for the second-wave clones peaking on day 37. The study included only a couple of mild cases, and larger cohorts that include severe cases with pre-infection samples were judged to be necessary. From day 15 to 85, contracting clones showed balanced CD4/CD8 phenotypes, whereas a second wave of clones that expanded from day 15 to 37 leaned towards CD4+. Contracting CD4+ clones were found mainly in CM and EM memory subsets, while CD8+ clones were enriched in EMRA.

PBMCs were isolated by Ficoll-Paque density gradient centrifugation. The germline V end is reduced by 5 bases and the J end by 2 bases; junction bases left unmatched: 5. The germline V gene provides CDR1 SGHAT and CDR2 FQNNGV. There are 15 amino acids in the CDR3, from cysteine to phenylalanine inclusive. CDR3 DNA is the only sequence kept; it has 45 bases, read in frame from the first base. Worth noting for this clonotype: The clone's antigen remains unknown. No much larger clonotype is one base removed from it; base qualities were not supplied.

TCRdb shows the sequencer as Illumina NovaSeq 6000. TCRalpha and TCRbeta cDNA libraries were built by 5'RACE with constant-segment primers, adding sample barcodes and unique molecular identifiers. Trizol reagent was used to extract RNA from every sample. Library amplification was performed in two PCR steps, and a second sample barcode and Illumina TruSeq adapters were introduced in the second step. The libraries were sequenced on an Illumina NovaSeq using 2 x 150 bp paired-end reads. Per the original workflow: With migec v1.2.7, reads were demultiplexed and then collapsed into UMI-guided consensus sequences. Using mixcr v2.1.11, the UMI consensuses were aligned to TRA and TRB V and J templates and assembled into clonotypes. A clonotype was counted as expanded or contracted only if both edgeR and NoisET called the change significant, with noise models trained on biological replicates. For edgeR calls, a false discovery rate-adjusted p below 0.01 and a log2 fold-change threshold of 1 were applied. As an exploratory analysis of dynamics, max-normalized trajectories of the 1000 most abundant clonotypes were examined with PCA combined with hierarchical clustering. Each responding clone was given a CD4 or CD8 phenotype based on the CD4+ and CD8+ repertoires, which had been sequenced separately. TCRdb reran the public reads through fastp at Q25 and MiXCR, keeping productive beta chains. All rows with the same CDR3 protein become a single entry with the most common DNA and genes. TCRdb, not the original authors, processed these V and J calls. In this sample the table shows just under 550,000 distinct CDR3 sequences, around 20% of which occur a single time. Together, the top ten hold under 15% of the sample.

The sequenced sample was PBMCs or a T cell subset sorted from them (not recorded which). In this chain, TRBV11-2 is recombined with TRBJ2-1, and 8 junction bases match TRBD1. The TCR was taken from an adult woman who had mild COVID-19 (a few samples of this study predate the infection). The sample titles of this study are shuffled in the database, so cell type and time point are left out; the donor was told from shared clones. The CDR3 reads as follows: CASSRQGPTYNEQFF. Here is the DNA: TGTGCCAGCAGCCGACAGGGGCCTACCTACAATGAGCAGTTCTTC.